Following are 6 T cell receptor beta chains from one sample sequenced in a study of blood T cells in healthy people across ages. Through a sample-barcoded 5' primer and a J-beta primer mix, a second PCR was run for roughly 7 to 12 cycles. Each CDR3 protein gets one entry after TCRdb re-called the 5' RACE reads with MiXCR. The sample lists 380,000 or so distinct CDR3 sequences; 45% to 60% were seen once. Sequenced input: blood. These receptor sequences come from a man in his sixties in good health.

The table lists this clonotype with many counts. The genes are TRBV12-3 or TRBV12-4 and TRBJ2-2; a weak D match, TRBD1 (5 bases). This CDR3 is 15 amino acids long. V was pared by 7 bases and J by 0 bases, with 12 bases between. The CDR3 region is CASTRRGANTGELFF. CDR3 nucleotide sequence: TGTGCCAGCACCCGAAGGGGCGCGAACACCGGGGAGCTGTTTTTT.

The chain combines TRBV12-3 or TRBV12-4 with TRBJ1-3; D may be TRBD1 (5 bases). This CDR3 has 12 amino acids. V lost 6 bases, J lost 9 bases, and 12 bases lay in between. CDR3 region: CASSPRGVTIYF. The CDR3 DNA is TGTGCCAGCAGCCCTAGAGGGGTCACCATATATTTT.

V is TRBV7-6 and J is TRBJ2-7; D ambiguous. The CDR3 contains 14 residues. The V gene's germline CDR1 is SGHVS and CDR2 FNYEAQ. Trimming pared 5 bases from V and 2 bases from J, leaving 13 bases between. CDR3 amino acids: CASSPRPLPYEQYF. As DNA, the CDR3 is TGTGCCAGCAGCCCCCGTCCTCTGCCCTACGAGCAGTACTTC. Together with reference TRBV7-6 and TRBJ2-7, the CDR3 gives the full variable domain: GAGVSQSPRYKVTKRGQDVALRCDPISGHVSLYWYRQALGQGPEFLTYFNYEAQQDKSGLPNDRFSAERPEGSISTLTIQRTEQRDSAMYRCASSPRPLPYEQYFGPGTRLTVT.

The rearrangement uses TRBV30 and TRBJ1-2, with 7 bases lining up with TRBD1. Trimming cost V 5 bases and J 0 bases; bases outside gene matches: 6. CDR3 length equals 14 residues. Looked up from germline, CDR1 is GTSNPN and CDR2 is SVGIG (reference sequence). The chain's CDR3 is CAWFGTEANYGYTF. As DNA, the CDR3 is TGTGCCTGGTTTGGGACAGAAGCTAACTATGGCTACACCTTC. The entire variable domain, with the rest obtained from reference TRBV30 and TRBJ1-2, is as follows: SQTIHQWPATLVQPVGSPLSLECTVEGTSNPNLYWYRQAAGRGLQLLFYSVGIGQISSEVPQNLSASRPQDRQFILSSKKLLLSDSGFYLCAWFGTEANYGYTFGSGTRLTVV.

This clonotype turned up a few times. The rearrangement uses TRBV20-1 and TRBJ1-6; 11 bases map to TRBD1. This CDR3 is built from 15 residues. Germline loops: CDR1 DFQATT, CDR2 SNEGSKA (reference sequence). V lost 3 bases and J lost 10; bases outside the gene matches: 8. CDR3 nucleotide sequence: TGCAGTGCTAGTACCGGGACAGGGGGTTTATCACCCCTCCACTTT. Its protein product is CSASTGTGGLSPLHF.

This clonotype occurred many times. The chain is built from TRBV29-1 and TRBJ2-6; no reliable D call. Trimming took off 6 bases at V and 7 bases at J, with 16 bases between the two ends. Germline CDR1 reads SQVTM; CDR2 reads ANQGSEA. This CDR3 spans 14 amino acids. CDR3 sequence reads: CSVLVSLGANVLTF. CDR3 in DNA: TGCAGCGTCCTTGTATCTCTGGGAGCCAACGTCCTGACTTTC.